This entry lists 10 T cell receptor beta chains sequenced from one sample in a study of human T cells and chemical hapten exposure. MiXCR, applied by TCRdb to the RACE reads, yields one record per CDR3 protein. Of around 380,000 distinct CDR3 sequences in the sample, more than 4.5% were seen once. The sample's time point: patch test 1, 2 weeks after DPC sensitization. Stated treatment: therapeutic diphenylcyclopropenone sensitization with weekly scalp DPC. Here the sequenced sample was whole blood, taken in connection with sensitization to the hapten diphenylcyclopropenone (DPC). These receptors all stem from a woman aged 45-59 years with alopecia areata. Some clones in this sample may be carry-over from other donors' samples.

This clonotype was seen ten or more times. The V call is TRBV28, the J call TRBJ1-2, with D possibly being TRBD1 (6 bases). Between the trimmed V and J ends, which lost 3 bases and 8 bases, there was a span of 16 bases. The CDR3 consists of 14 residues. Germline CDR1 MDHEN, CDR2 SYDVKM. The CDR3, as DNA: TGTGCCAGCAGTTTTCTCAGGGGCCGAGAAGGCTACACCTTC. Its translation is CASSFLRGREGYTF.

The CDR3 region is CASSPTVGEQYF. In DNA, the CDR3 is TGTGCCAGCAGTCCAACCGTGGGCGAGCAGTACTTC. The chain has TRBV6-5 and TRBJ2-7; D uncertain. The V gene's germline CDR1 is MNHEY and CDR2 SVGAGI. Trimming stripped 5 bases from V and 6 bases from J, with 11 bases between. The length of the CDR3 is 12 residues.

This clonotype was seen a handful of times. The rearrangement joins TRBV29-1 to TRBJ2-7, with D hard to call. CDR3 length: 11 amino acids. Germline-derived CDR1 and CDR2 are SQVTM and ANQGSEA. V was pared by 4 bases and J by 4 bases, with 8 bases between. The CDR3 is CSVATLYEQYF. CDR3 sequence (DNA): TGCAGCGTTGCGACCTTATACGAGCAGTACTTC.

This clonotype has just a few counts. The gene calls are TRBV7-7 and TRBJ2-7; possible D gene TRBD1, 5 bases. From germline, CDR1 is SSHAT and CDR2 FNYEAQ (reference sequence). The CDR3 covers 13 residues. Trimming pared 5 bases from V and 3 bases from J, leaving 11 bases between. The CDR3 coding sequence is TGTGCCAGCAGCCAGGACATTTACTACGAGCAGTACTTC. Residues: CASSQDIYYEQYF.

This clonotype turned up a few times. The genes are TRBV20-1 and TRBJ2-2; D is perhaps TRBD2 (6 bases). The length of the CDR3 is 17 residues. The V gene lost 1 base and the J gene lost 2 bases, with 17 bases spanning the gap. Germline assignment: CDR1 DFQATT and CDR2 SNEGSKA (reference sequence). CDR3 in DNA: TGCAGTGCTAGAGTTGGACGGGGACTGCCTAACACCGGGGAGCTGTTTTTT. Protein sequence: CSARVGRGLPNTGELFF.

This clonotype was counted only a few times. The gene calls are TRBV12-3 or TRBV12-4 and TRBJ2-3; 11 nucleotides agree with TRBD1. The J segment lost 4 bases and the V segment lost 5 bases, leaving 5 bases of the junction unmatched. The CDR3 is made up of 15 amino acids. DNA of the CDR3: TGTGCCAGCAGTATCGGGACAGGGGGTGCAGATACGCAGTATTTT. The encoded protein is CASSIGTGGADTQYF.

This chain connects TRBV15 to TRBJ2-1; 15 nucleotides match TRBD2. The ends lost 4 bases at V and 8 bases at J; junction bases unmatched: 15. Germline-derived CDR1 and CDR2 are LNHNV and YYDKDF (reference sequence). This CDR3 has 19 amino acids. CDR3 sequence reads: CATSIRPGTSGGYLDEQFF. The CDR3 region has the DNA TGTGCCACCAGCATAAGACCCGGGACTAGCGGGGGGTATTTGGATGAGCAGTTCTTC.

There are many counts of this clonotype. The V and J genes are TRBV24-1 and TRBJ2-1, with D tentatively TRBD1 (5 bases). The germline V gene encodes CDR1 KGHDR and CDR2 SFDVKD. V was pared by 4 bases and J by 2 bases, with 11 bases between. CDR3 length: 15 amino acids. The CDR3 loop is CATSEMDTAYNEQFF. The CDR3 region has the DNA TGTGCCACCAGTGAAATGGACACCGCCTACAATGAGCAGTTCTTC.

This clonotype appeared a few times. This rearrangement joins TRBV5-1 to TRBJ2-3, with a weak D call TRBD1 (6 bases). CDR1 SGHRS and CDR2 YFSETQ come from the germline V gene. CDR3 length equals 16 residues. V shed 4 bases and J shed 4 bases, with 19 bases lying between them. The CDR3 coding sequence is TGCGCCAGCAGCCTTCGGGCAGGGGTTGATGCAGATACGCAGTATTTT. Amino acid sequence: CASSLRAGVDADTQYF.

The chain employs TRBV2 and TRBJ1-4; unclear D gene. Trimming cost V 6 bases and J 8 bases, with 10 bases left between them. Germline V gene lookup returns CDR1 SNHLY and CDR2 FYNNEI. This CDR3 is 12 amino acids long. DNA of the CDR3: TGTGCCAGCAGGGGCGAGAGAGAAAAACTGTTTTTT. This codes for CASRGEREKLFF.